The 16 T cell receptor beta chains in this list originate from one sample, sequenced in a study of human T cells and chemical hapten exposure. TCRdb analysed the RACE reads with MiXCR anew, one entry per CDR3 protein. The table shows about 96,000 distinct CDR3 sequences, with about 9.6% occurring only once. Time point here: patch test 2, 6 weeks after DPC sensitization. Treatment denoted: therapeutic diphenylcyclopropenone sensitization with weekly scalp DPC. The specimen comprised whole blood, sampled in connection with sensitization to the hapten diphenylcyclopropenone (DPC). These receptor sequences come from a woman in her forties with alopecia areata. Some clones in this sample may be carry-over from other donors' samples.

This clonotype was counted between two and nine times. This rearrangement joins TRBV19 to TRBJ2-7, with 8 bases lining up with TRBD2. Germline CDR1 and CDR2: LNHDA and SQIVND (reference sequence). The CDR3 runs to 14 residues. V lost 9 bases to trimming and J lost 2 bases; unmatched junction nucleotides: 9. The CDR3 DNA sequence: TGTGCCAGCGCCTTAGACGGGAGGGCCTACGAGCAGTACTTC. Translating gives CASALDGRAYEQYF.

This clonotype showed up many times. J is TRBJ1-2 and V is TRBV7-9, with TRBD1 matching 10 bases. CDR1 is SEHNR, CDR2 FQNEAQ, per germline (reference sequence). There are 16 residues in the CDR3. V gave up 2 bases and J gave up 5 bases; unmatched junction bases: 8. The CDR3 loop is CASSLTFPGQGYGYTF. In DNA form, the CDR3 reads TGTGCCAGCAGCTTAACATTTCCGGGACAGGGGTATGGCTACACCTTC.

V usage is TRBV30 and J usage is TRBJ2-3; no clear D. With 5 bases removed from V and 4 bases from J, the gap between germline ends came to 10 bases. The CDR3 is 12 amino acids. Germline CDR1 and CDR2: GTSNPN and SVGIG (reference sequence). The CDR3 DNA is TGTGCCTGGGATAAGGGTGCAGATACGCAGTATTTT. The encoded protein is CAWDKGADTQYF.

The sample holds many counts of this clonotype. The rearrangement links TRBV29-1 to TRBJ2-3; 7 bases fit TRBD2. Germline CDR1 is SQVTM and CDR2 is ANQGSEA. The CDR3 totals 16 residues. Losses at the gene ends were 1 base for V and 1 base for J; bases not matched to a gene: 8. The CDR3 sequence is CSVEGEGNLGTDTQYF. The CDR3 nucleotides are TGCAGCGTTGAAGGGGAGGGTAATCTAGGCACAGATACGCAGTATTTT.

This rearrangement joins TRBV7-9 to TRBJ2-2; D not certain. CDR3 length: 15 amino acids. The germline CDR1 and CDR2 sequences are SEHNR and FQNEAQ (reference sequence). V lost 2 bases and J lost 1, with 8 bases in between. CDR3 region: CASSLSYLNTGELFF. Written as DNA, the CDR3 is TGTGCCAGCAGCTTATCCTATCTGAACACCGGGGAGCTGTTTTTT.

This clonotype appeared a few times. This sequence joins TRBV27 and TRBJ1-6; D call uncertain. Trimming removed 1 base at V and 2 bases at J, with 9 bases between. Germline CDR1 is MNHEY and CDR2 is SMNVEV (reference sequence). This CDR3 spans 16 amino acids. The CDR3 region has the DNA TGTGCCAGCAGTTTATACAGTGGAACCTATAATTCACCCCTCCACTTT. Translation: CASSLYSGTYNSPLHF.

This clonotype was picked up many times. The CDR3 region is CASSYSAVAGVYEQYF. The CDR3 DNA sequence: TGTGCCAGCAGTTACTCAGCGGTAGCGGGAGTCTACGAGCAGTACTTC. The rearrangement links TRBV6-2 or TRBV6-3 to TRBJ2-7, with TRBD2 matching over 9 bases. J lost 3 bases, V lost 0 bases, and 6 bases had no gene match. This CDR3 is built from 16 residues. CDR1 and CDR2 (germline): MNHEY, SVGEGT.

The chain uses TRBV20-1 and TRBJ2-1; 11 bases are a match to TRBD2. V shed 5 bases, J shed 8 bases, and the junction held 8 bases outside the gene matches. The CDR3 covers 14 residues. Looked up from germline, CDR1 is DFQATT and CDR2 is SNEGSKA (reference sequence). CDR3 bases: TGCAGTGCTGGCTTTAGCGGGGGGGGCGATGAGCAGTTCTTC. Its protein is CSAGFSGGGDEQFF.

In this sample, this clonotype turned up many times. The chain employs TRBV29-1 and TRBJ2-1, with 15 bases identical to TRBD2. There are 16 residues in the CDR3. With 4 bases clipped from V and 4 bases from J, the junction kept 5 bases outside the gene matches. CDR1 is SQVTM and CDR2 is ANQGSEA in the germline V gene. CDR3 region: CSVGGTSGRPYNEQFF. In DNA, the CDR3 is TGCAGCGTTGGAGGGACTAGCGGGAGGCCTTACAATGAGCAGTTCTTC.

This clonotype has a handful of counts. V is TRBV28 and J is TRBJ1-3; 9 nucleotides line up with TRBD1. J was trimmed by 4 bases and V by 2 bases; bases with no gene match: 3. The CDR3 sequence is 15 residues long. Germline assignment: CDR1 MDHEN and CDR2 SYDVKM. The CDR3 coding sequence is TGTGCCAGCAGTTTACCGGGGACAGGGGGAAACACCATATATTTT. Its translation is CASSLPGTGGNTIYF.

This clonotype was seen ten or more times. The chain joins TRBV2 to TRBJ2-2, with D perhaps matching TRBD2 (5 bases). From germline, CDR1 is SNHLY and CDR2 FYNNEI. Trimming took 4 bases from V and 6 from J, leaving 15 bases between them. The CDR3 is 15 amino acids. CDR3 DNA sequence: TGTGCCAGCAGTGGGCGGGCCTTCCCTCCCGGGGAGCTGTTTTTT. This encodes CASSGRAFPPGELFF.

This rearrangement joins TRBV5-4 to TRBJ2-5; TRBD1 aligns across 7 bases. With 5 bases clipped from V and 2 bases from J, the junction kept 12 bases outside the gene matches. The CDR3 runs to 16 residues. The germline CDR1 and CDR2 sequences are SGHNT and YYREEE (reference sequence). CDR3 in DNA: TGTGCCAGCAGATTTAATCGGGGACAGAAACAAGAGACCCAGTACTTC. It codes for CASRFNRGQKQETQYF. Full variable domain (outside the CDR3, taken from reference TRBV5-4 and TRBJ2-5): ETGVTQSPTHLIKTRGQQVTLRCSSQSGHNTVSWYQQALGQGPQFIFQYYREEENGRGNFPPRFSGLQFPNYSSELNVNALELDDSALYLCASRFNRGQKQETQYFGPGTRLLVL.

The chain combines TRBV15 with TRBJ1-2; D remains unclear. Between the trimmed V and J ends, which lost 0 bases and 1 base, there was a span of 3 bases. The germline CDR1 and CDR2 sequences are LNHNV and YYDKDF (reference sequence). The CDR3 sequence is 13 residues long. The CDR3 reads CATSRDVNYGYTF. The CDR3, as DNA: TGTGCCACCAGCAGAGATGTTAACTATGGCTACACCTTC.

This clonotype was observed many times. V and J are TRBV5-1 and TRBJ2-1; the match to TRBD2 covers 10 bases. There are 15 residues in the CDR3. Losses at the gene ends were 7 bases for V and 8 bases for J; bases not matched to a gene: 12. CDR1 is SGHRS and CDR2 is YFSETQ in the germline V gene. The CDR3 DNA sequence: TGCGCCAGCTCCCTCACTAGCGGGAAAGTCTATGAGCAGTTCTTC. As protein: CASSLTSGKVYEQFF.

The chain is built from TRBV28 and TRBJ2-5; D gene ambiguous. V lost 7 bases, J lost 7 bases, and 10 bases lay in between. CDR3 length: 11 residues. CDR1 MDHEN and CDR2 SYDVKM come from the germline V gene. CDR3 loop: CASKTVGTQYF. The CDR3 coding sequence is TGTGCCAGCAAAACGGTCGGGACCCAGTACTTC.

There are many counts of this clonotype. The chain carries TRBV6-6 and TRBJ2-5, with 8 bases fitting TRBD1. Germline V lookup: CDR1 MNHNY, CDR2 SVGAGI (reference sequence). The CDR3 loop spans 12 amino acids. Trimming took 6 bases from V and 7 from J; bases not matched to a gene: 4. CDR3: CASSPDRGTQYF. The CDR3 bases are TGTGCCAGCAGCCCCGACAGGGGGACCCAGTACTTC.